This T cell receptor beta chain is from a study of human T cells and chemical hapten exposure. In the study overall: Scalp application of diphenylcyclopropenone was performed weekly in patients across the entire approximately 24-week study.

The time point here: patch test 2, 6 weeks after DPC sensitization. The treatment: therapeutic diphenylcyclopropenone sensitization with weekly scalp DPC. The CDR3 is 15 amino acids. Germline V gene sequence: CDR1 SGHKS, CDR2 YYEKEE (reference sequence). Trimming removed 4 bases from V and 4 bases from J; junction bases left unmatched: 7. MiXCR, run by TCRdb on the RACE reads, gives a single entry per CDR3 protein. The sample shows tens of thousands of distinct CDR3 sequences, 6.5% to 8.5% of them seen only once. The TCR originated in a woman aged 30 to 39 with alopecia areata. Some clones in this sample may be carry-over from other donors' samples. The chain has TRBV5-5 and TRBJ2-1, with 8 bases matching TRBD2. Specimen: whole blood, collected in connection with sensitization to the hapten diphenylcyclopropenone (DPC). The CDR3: CASSRGGNGYNEQFF. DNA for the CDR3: TGTGCCAGCAGCCGGGGGGGGAACGGTTACAATGAGCAGTTCTTC.